The 25 T cell receptor beta chains presented below share a single source sample, sequenced in a study of blood T cell repertoires in COVID-19. Clones were sequenced by immunoSEQ multiplex PCR, and TCRdb holds only the in-frame ones, with some missing. The table has some 150,000 clones, around 87% seen once. Sequencing was carried out using peripheral blood. The source is a man aged 50-59 years with active COVID-19.

The chain joins TRBV6-1 to TRBJ2-3; 7 bases map to TRBD2. V lost 3 bases and J lost 3; bases outside the gene matches: 6. The CDR3 has 15 amino acids. Germline values: CDR1 MNHNS, CDR2 SASEGT. The CDR3 sequence: CASSDYAGETDTQYF. CDR3 sequence (DNA): TGTGCCAGCAGTGATTACGCGGGGGAAACAGATACGCAGTATTTT.

This clone was counted a single time. The rearrangement links TRBV6-2 or TRBV6-3 to TRBJ1-1; D remains ambiguous. The CDR3 has 14 amino acids. The V end lost 0 bases, the J end lost 4 bases, and 9 bases lay between the germline ends. Per the germline V gene, CDR1 is MNHEY and CDR2 is SVGEGT. CDR3 DNA sequence: TGTGCCAGCAGTTACTCGAGTTTTGGCACTGAAGCTTTCTTT. Amino acid sequence: CASSYSSFGTEAFF.

The chain couples TRBV14 to TRBJ1-6; no clear D gene. V lost 4 bases and J 10 bases, leaving 17 bases between the germline ends. The CDR3 is made up of 15 amino acids. CDR1 is SGHDN and CDR2 is FVKESK in the germline V gene. The CDR3 DNA sequence: TGTGCCAGCAGCCCTATGAACAGCTGGCAGTCACCCCTCCACTTT. It encodes CASSPMNSWQSPLHF.

This chain joins TRBV4-1 and TRBJ1-6; TRBD1 is a possible D gene (5 bases). CDR3 length equals 16 residues. Looked up from germline, CDR1 is MGHRA and CDR2 is YSYEKL. V shed 3 bases and J shed 0 bases, with 9 bases lying between them. The CDR3 protein is CASSQGQGSYNSPLHF. The DNA for the CDR3 is TGCGCCAGCAGCCAGGGGCAGGGCTCCTATAATTCACCCCTCCACTTT.

V and J are TRBV7-2 and TRBJ2-7; TRBD2 agrees at 9 bases. The CDR3 runs 16 residues. V gave up 2 bases and J gave up 1 base; unmatched junction bases: 6. Germline CDR1 reads SGHTA; CDR2 reads FQGNSA. The CDR3 region has the DNA TGTGCCAGCAGCTTATTCGAGACTAGCGGTTCCTACGAGCAGTACTTC. Its translation is CASSLFETSGSYEQYF.

As for this clone: It is unclear where the CDR3 begins or ends on the DNA, so no DNA is shown, and the CDR3 is as TCRdb lists it. This chain uses TRBV1 with TRBJ2-2; the tabulated D call, TRBD2, remains unverified against the DNA. TRBV1 is designated a pseudogene. Inclusive of both ends, the CDR3 amounts to 16 amino acids. The CDR3 region is CTSSQVGGGITGELFF.

CDR3 sequence (DNA): TGTGCCTGGAGTTCGAGTGGAAACACCATATATTTT. As protein: CAWSSSGNTIYF. This chain links TRBV30 with TRBJ1-3; no clear D gene. The V gene lost 2 bases and the J gene lost 3 bases, with 5 bases spanning the gap. CDR3 length: 12 residues. CDR1 is GTSNPN, CDR2 SVGIG, per germline (reference sequence).

Comment on this clone: Additional DNA sequences in this sample encode the identical CDR3. The chain recombines TRBV29-1 with TRBJ2-5, with D unclear. The germline V gene has CDR1 SQVTM and CDR2 ANQGSEA. V gave up 4 bases and J gave up 2 bases, with 11 bases separating them. The CDR3 spans 13 residues. The CDR3 reads CSVGKADQETQYF. CDR3 sequence (DNA): TGCAGCGTTGGGAAGGCGGATCAAGAGACCCAGTACTTC.

The chain has TRBV18 and TRBJ1-2, with D perhaps matching TRBD1 (5 bases). Trimming cost V 6 bases and J 2 bases, with 13 bases left between them. Germline loops: CDR1 KGHSH, CDR2 LQKENI. There are 14 residues in the CDR3. CDR3 nucleotide sequence: TGTGCCAGCTCCCCTAAGGACACCAACTATGGCTACACCTTC. Translating it yields CASSPKDTNYGYTF.

This clone was counted once. CDR3 in DNA: TGCGCCAGCAGCCAACCCTGGACTAGCCCCCGGACCGGGGAGCTGTTTTTT. Amino acid sequence: CASSQPWTSPRTGELFF. V and J are TRBV4-1 and TRBJ2-2, with TRBD2 identical over 8 bases. CDR1 is MGHRA and CDR2 is YSYEKL in the germline V gene. This CDR3 spans 17 amino acids. Trimming took 2 bases from V and 5 from J; bases not matched to a gene: 10.

The chain combines TRBV5-1 with TRBJ1-4, with 7 bases matching TRBD1. The V segment lost 3 bases and the J segment 2 bases; nucleotides outside the gene matches: 7. CDR3 length: 16 residues. CDR1 is SGHRS, CDR2 YFSETQ, per germline. The CDR3 loop is CASSWGQTVTNEKLFF. The CDR3 DNA reads TGCGCCAGCAGCTGGGGACAGACAGTTACTAATGAAAAACTGTTTTTT.

The J gene is TRBJ2-3, the V gene TRBV29-1; 10 bases are a match to TRBD2. The trim removed 6 bases at V and 8 bases at J, leaving 11 bases unmatched. CDR3 size: 14 residues. Germline-derived CDR1 and CDR2 are SQVTM and ANQGSEA. The CDR3 loop reads CSVSPAGGPGTQYF. The CDR3, as DNA: TGCAGCGTGAGCCCAGCGGGGGGGCCGGGTACGCAGTATTTT.

This sequence joins TRBV14 and TRBJ1-2; no clear D. The CDR3 extends over 13 amino acids. V was shortened by 3 bases and J by 4 bases, with 9 bases between the two germline ends. Germline-derived CDR1 and CDR2 are SGHDN and FVKESK. The CDR3 reads CASSQIEFYGYTF. The CDR3 region has the DNA TGTGCCAGCAGCCAGATAGAGTTCTATGGCTACACCTTC.

CDR3 in amino acids: CASSLVRVDLSYEQYF. DNA for the CDR3: TGTGCCAGCAGCTTGGTCAGGGTAGACCTCTCCTACGAGCAGTACTTC. The chain is built from TRBV5-4 and TRBJ2-7; the D gene is possibly TRBD1 (5 bases). The germline V gene encodes CDR1 SGHNT and CDR2 YYREEE (reference sequence). The CDR3 has 16 residues. Trimming took off 0 bases at V and 0 bases at J, with 13 bases between the two ends.

The chain couples TRBV7-2 to TRBJ1-2; possible D gene TRBD1, 6 bases. The CDR3 runs to 14 residues. The germline V gene has CDR1 SGHTA and CDR2 FQGNSA. The germline V and J ends were trimmed by 5 bases and 4 bases, with 14 bases remaining between them. The CDR3 coding sequence is TGTGCCAGCAGCCCAAAGGGGGACGTCTATGGCTACACCTTC. This sequence encodes CASSPKGDVYGYTF.

V and J are TRBV5-5 and TRBJ1-2; 7 positions match TRBD1. The V and J ends lost 5 bases and 9 bases, in that order; junction bases with no gene match: 13. Germline V gene sequence: CDR1 SGHKS, CDR2 YYEKEE (reference sequence). The length of the CDR3 is 14 residues. The chain's CDR3 is CASSAPGQSMRYTF. The CDR3 coding sequence is TGTGCCAGCAGTGCACCGGGACAGTCTATGCGCTACACCTTC. The full variable domain, completed using reference TRBV5-5 and TRBJ1-2, is DAGVTQSPTHLIKTRGQQVTLRCSPISGHKSVSWYQQVLGQGPQFIFQYYEKEERGRGNFPDRFSARQFPNYSSELNVNALLLGDSALYLCASSAPGQSMRYTFGSGTRLTVV.

The chain recombines TRBV25-1 with TRBJ2-7; TRBD1 matches at 7 bases. Germline CDR1 and CDR2: MGHDK and SYGVNS. The CDR3 length is 14 residues. Trimming took 5 bases from V and 2 from J; bases not matched to a gene: 6. The CDR3, as DNA: TGTGCCAGCAGTCCCCGGGACAGTGCCTACGAGCAGTACTTC. It is translated as CASSPRDSAYEQYF.

The gene calls are TRBV7-9 and TRBJ2-4; perhaps TRBD2 as D (5 bases). This CDR3 has 13 residues. Germline V gene lookup returns CDR1 SEHNR and CDR2 FQNEAQ (reference sequence). Trimming left V 0 bases short and J 12 bases short, with 12 bases between. The CDR3 reads CASSLASSAGQYF. CDR3 sequence (DNA): TGTGCCAGCAGCTTAGCGTCCTCCGCGGGTCAGTACTTC.

The chain couples TRBV5-6 to TRBJ1-3; tentatively, D is TRBD1 (5 bases). V lost 4 bases, J lost 2 bases, and 10 bases lay in between. CDR1 is SGHDT, CDR2 YYEEEE, per germline. The CDR3 is 14 amino acids. The CDR3 is CASSPGSTGNTIYF. CDR3 nucleotides: TGTGCCAGCAGCCCAGGGTCTACTGGAAACACCATATATTTT.

The gene calls are TRBV30 and TRBJ2-3; TRBD2 aligns across 8 bases. This CDR3 region has 15 residues. Looked up from germline, CDR1 is GTSNPN and CDR2 is SVGIG (reference sequence). Germline trimming cut 0 bases from V and 1 base from J; bases unmatched to any gene: 3. The DNA of the CDR3 is TGTGCCTGGAGTGTACAAGCGGGGGGCACAGATACGCAGTATTTT. Translation gives CAWSVQAGGTDTQYF.

The chain joins TRBV6-2 or TRBV6-3 to TRBJ2-1, with D possibly being TRBD2 (6 bases). Trimming shortened V by 6 bases and J by 10 bases, and 28 bases separated the two germline ends. Looked up from germline, CDR1 is MNHEY and CDR2 is SVGEGT. The CDR3 runs 17 residues. CDR3 nucleotide sequence: TGTGCCAGCAGCGACTTAGCCCCGTGGGACTTCCCATGGGAGCAGTTCTTC. This gives the protein CASSDLAPWDFPWEQFF.

This chain links TRBV7-2 with TRBJ1-5; 9 bases are shared with TRBD1. The J segment lost 4 bases and the V segment lost 5 bases, leaving 3 bases of the junction unmatched. The germline CDR1 and CDR2 sequences are SGHTA and FQGNSA. The CDR3 extends over 14 amino acids. CDR3 sequence (DNA): TGTGCCAGCAGCGTCGACAGGGGGAATCAGCCCCAGCATTTT. It encodes CASSVDRGNQPQHF.

The chain couples TRBV5-1 to TRBJ2-5, with 7 positions matching TRBD2. The CDR3 length is 15 residues. Trimming cost V 3 bases and J 4 bases; bases outside gene matches: 9. Per the germline V gene, CDR1 is SGHRS and CDR2 is YFSETQ. The CDR3 here is CASSSALAAGETQYF. CDR3 in DNA: TGCGCCAGCAGCTCGGCTCTAGCGGCTGGAGAGACCCAGTACTTC.

The table lists this clone with a few counts. V and J are TRBV4-3 and TRBJ1-2, with D unclear. The CDR3 totals 14 residues. The germline V and J ends were trimmed by 5 bases and 6 bases, with 16 bases remaining between them. The germline V gene has CDR1 LGHNA and CDR2 YSLEER. Here the CDR3 reads CASSGELFQHGYTF. CDR3 DNA sequence: TGCGCCAGCAGCGGAGAGTTATTTCAGCATGGCTACACCTTC.

This rearrangement joins TRBV4-2 to TRBJ2-2; D not certain. Trimming removed 3 bases from V and 0 bases from J, with 8 bases in between. CDR1 LGHNA and CDR2 YNFKEQ come from the germline V gene. The CDR3 totals 15 residues. The CDR3 sequence: CASSQNRANTGELFF. The CDR3 region has the DNA TGTGCCAGCAGCCAGAATCGGGCGAACACCGGGGAGCTGTTTTTT.